This is a list of T cell receptor beta chains from one sample in a study of blood T cell repertoires in COVID-19. TCRdb keeps only in-frame clones here, not all; method: immunoSEQ multiplex PCR. Of about 300,000 clones in the sample, 89% were seen once. Material for sequencing was peripheral blood. Every receptor here comes from a man aged 18 to 29 who had recovered from COVID-19. CDR3s include the opening cysteine and the closing phenylalanine or tryptophan. A D gene is named only where the DNA matches it firmly. Clone size is given for some rows only: seen once, a few or many times, or a class if the clone is expanded.

V	length	D	J	size	CDR3	DNA
TRBV12-3/TRBV12-4	13	.	TRBJ1-1	.	CASILLGDTEAFF	TGTGCCAGCATTTTGCTCGGGGACACTGAAGCTTTCTTT
TRBV29-1	10	.	TRBJ2-1	.	CSVSSNEQFF	TGCAGCGTCTCCAGCAATGAGCAGTTCTTC
TRBV5-8	15	.	TRBJ1-6	.	CASSGGRERNSPLHF	TGTGCCAGCAGCGGCGGACGGGAGCGTAATTCACCCCTCCACTTT
TRBV28	13	.	TRBJ1-1	few	CASSLTTRDEAFF	TGTGCCAGCAGTTTAACGACAAGAGATGAAGCTTTCTTT
TRBV5-1	17	.	TRBJ2-3	once	CASSENNFRDSTDTQYF	TGCGCCAGCAGCGAGAATAATTTCCGGGACTCCACAGATACGCAGTATTTT
TRBV19	15	.	TRBJ1-2	few	CASLDPTNRVNGYTF	TGTGCCAGCCTTGATCCCACAAACAGGGTGAATGGCTACACCTTC
TRBV11-2	13	.	TRBJ2-5	.	CASSAPFLGGQYF	TGTGCCAGCAGCGCGCCTTTTTTGGGGGGCCAGTACTTC
TRBV7-2	14	.	TRBJ2-2	once	CASSPRAESGELFF	TGTGCCAGCAGCCCGAGGGCGGAGTCCGGGGAGCTGTTTTTT
TRBV15	15	TRBD2	TRBJ2-2	.	CATSRERLASGELFF	TGTGCCACCAGCAGAGAAAGACTAGCTTCCGGGGAGCTGTTTTTT
TRBV6-6	14	TRBD1	TRBJ1-1	.	CASSYGTGVTEAFF	TGTGCCAGCAGTTACGGGACAGGGGTTACTGAAGCTTTCTTT
TRBV27	13	.	TRBJ2-5	.	CASSSPGRETQYF	TGTGCCAGCAGTTCCCCTGGGAGAGAGACCCAGTACTTC
TRBV6-5	14	.	TRBJ2-7	.	CASSDYLVPYEQYF	TGTGCCAGCAGCGACTACTTAGTTCCCTACGAGCAGTACTTC
TRBV11-3	16	TRBD2	TRBJ2-1	.	CASSYTGTSGYNEQFF	TGTGCCAGCAGCTATACCGGGACTAGCGGATACAATGAGCAGTTCTTC
TRBV4-3	13	.	TRBJ2-1	.	CASSHLQYNEQFF	TGCGCCAGCAGCCATTTACAATACAATGAGCAGTTCTTC
TRBV2	16	.	TRBJ2-1	few	CASSDDRETGGNEQFF	TGTGCCAGCAGTGATGACCGGGAAACTGGTGGGAATGAGCAGTTCTTC
TRBV6-5	15	TRBD1	TRBJ1-1	.	CASSRDGQGHTEAFF	TGTGCCAGCAGTCGGGATGGACAGGGGCACACTGAAGCTTTCTTT
TRBV5-4	13	.	TRBJ2-7	.	CASSSAGSYEQYF	TGTGCCAGCAGCTCTGCCGGGTCCTACGAGCAGTACTTC
TRBV4-1	15	.	TRBJ2-6	.	CASSQDRSGANVLTF	TGCGCCAGCAGCCAAGACCGCTCTGGGGCCAACGTCCTGACTTTC
TRBV5-1	16	.	TRBJ1-1	.	CASSLWTGTREGEAFF	TGCGCCAGCAGCTTGTGGACGGGAACCCGGGAGGGTGAAGCTTTCTTT
TRBV5-8	13	TRBD1	TRBJ1-5	.	CASSSLQGKPQHF	TGTGCCAGCAGCTCACTACAGGGGAAGCCCCAGCATTTT
TRBV6-5	12	TRBD1	TRBJ2-7	.	CASMAGGYEQYF	TGTGCCAGCATGGCAGGGGGTTATGAGCAGTACTTC
TRBV2	14	.	TRBJ1-2	.	CASSEDRANYGYTF	TGTGCCAGCAGTGAGGACAGAGCTAACTATGGCTACACCTTC
TRBV19	13	TRBD1	TRBJ1-5	.	CASQTQGNQPQHF	TGTGCCAGCCAAACACAGGGGAATCAGCCCCAGCATTTT
TRBV5-4	16	.	TRBJ1-2	.	CASSLVRGGDNYGYTF	TGTGCCAGCAGCTTGGTTCGGGGAGGGGATAACTATGGCTACACCTTC
TRBV6-6	14	.	TRBJ1-6	.	CASSYQESNSPLHF	TGTGCCAGCAGTTACCAGGAATCCAATTCACCCCTCCACTTT
TRBV30	15	TRBD2	TRBJ2-1	.	CAWSGTSTSGNEQFF	TGTGCCTGGAGTGGCACCTCGACTAGCGGGAATGAGCAGTTCTTC
TRBV7-3	15	.	TRBJ2-1	.	CASSLTGLSYNEQFF	TGTGCCAGCAGCTTAACGGGACTCTCCTACAATGAGCAGTTCTTC
TRBV11-3	15	TRBD1	TRBJ2-7	.	CASSPRTGGGDEQYF	TGTGCCAGCAGCCCGAGGACAGGGGGAGGGGACGAGCAGTACTTC
TRBV5-1	17	TRBD2	TRBJ2-7	.	CASSLQPRGESSYEQYF	TGCGCCAGCAGCTTGCAACCGCGGGGGGAGAGCTCCTACGAGCAGTACTTC
TRBV4-2	17	TRBD2	TRBJ2-2	.	CASSQVPAGGLGGELFF	TGTGCCAGCAGCCAAGTTCCAGCGGGGGGGCTTGGCGGGGAGCTGTTTTTT
TRBV12-3/TRBV12-4	12	TRBD1	TRBJ1-1	.	CASSLQGVEAFF	TGTGCCAGCAGTTTACAGGGGGTAGAAGCTTTCTTT
TRBV5-1	14	TRBD1	TRBJ1-2	.	CASSPSGTGVGYTF	TGCGCCAGCTCGCCATCCGGGACAGGGGTTGGCTACACCTTC
TRBV6-2/TRBV6-3	13	.	TRBJ2-7	.	CASSRGHFYEQYF	TGTGCCAGCAGTCGCGGACATTTCTACGAGCAGTACTTC
TRBV6-5	13	.	TRBJ1-5	.	CASSYGQNQPQHF	TGTGCCAGCAGTTACGGCCAGAATCAGCCCCAGCATTTT
TRBV6-4	14	.	TRBJ1-2	.	CASSADRSGYGYTF	TGTGCCAGCAGCGCCGACAGATCAGGGTATGGCTACACCTTC
TRBV9	17	TRBD1	TRBJ2-1	.	CASSVEVQGAKSSEQFF	TGTGCCAGCAGCGTAGAAGTTCAGGGGGCGAAGAGTAGTGAGCAGTTCTTC
TRBV5-1	13	.	TRBJ1-1	few	CASSVTGNTEAFF	TGCGCCAGCAGCGTGACAGGGAACACTGAAGCTTTCTTT
TRBV5-1	13	TRBD1	TRBJ2-7	.	CASRTTGGYEQYF	TGCGCCAGCAGGACAACAGGGGGCTACGAGCAGTACTTC
TRBV6-5	13	.	TRBJ2-7	.	CASLGADPYEQYF	TGTGCCAGCTTGGGAGCCGACCCCTACGAGCAGTACTTC
TRBV9	14	TRBD1	TRBJ1-5	.	CASSAGTGGREQHF	TGTGCCAGCAGCGCTGGGACAGGCGGACGGGAGCAGCATTTT
TRBV3-1/TRBV3-2	14	.	TRBJ1-2	.	CASTPRQTNYGYTF	TGTGCCAGCACCCCGAGACAGACTAACTATGGCTACACCTTC
TRBV7-8	16	TRBD1	TRBJ1-2	.	CASSFPRTGGNYGYTF	TGTGCCAGCAGCTTTCCTAGGACAGGGGGAAACTATGGCTACACCTTC
TRBV9	14	TRBD1	TRBJ2-7	.	CASSLRDRAHEQYF	TGTGCCAGCAGCCTCCGGGACAGGGCCCACGAGCAGTACTTC
TRBV18	19	TRBD2	TRBJ2-1	.	CASSSAGLAGGLSYNEQFF	TGTGCCAGCTCATCAGCAGGACTAGCGGGGGGTCTTTCCTACAATGAGCAGTTCTTC
TRBV9	16	.	TRBJ2-3	.	CASSVLQGSSTDTQYF	TGTGCCAGCAGCGTACTCCAGGGCTCTAGCACAGATACGCAGTATTTT
TRBV5-1	16	.	TRBJ1-1	.	CASSLASQVLNTEAFF	TGCGCCAGCAGCTTGGCATCCCAGGTCCTGAACACTGAAGCTTTCTTT
TRBV27	15	TRBD1	TRBJ1-6	.	CASSQTGQYNSPLHF	TGTGCCAGCAGTCAAACGGGACAGTATAATTCACCCCTCCACTTT
TRBV7-2	16	.	TRBJ2-7	.	CASSLAVGTPSYEQYF	TGTGCCAGCAGCTTAGCGGTAGGGACACCCTCCTACGAGCAGTACTTC
TRBV29-1	14	.	TRBJ1-1	.	CSVLLFLSNTEAFF	TGCAGCGTTCTACTATTTCTCTCTAACACTGAAGCTTTCTTT
TRBV5-1	20	TRBD1	TRBJ2-2	few	CASSLPSGTGALSRSGELFF	TGCGCCAGCAGCTTACCATCCGGGACAGGGGCCCTTAGTCGGTCCGGGGAGCTGTTTTTT
TRBV3-1/TRBV3-2	16	TRBD2	TRBJ2-7	.	CASSPLGTSGLYEQYF	TGTGCCAGCAGCCCACTCGGGACTAGCGGACTCTACGAGCAGTACTTC